This paragraph reports one TCR beta chain. What it recognizes is unknown. The sample comes from a study of persistence of HIV-infected CD4 T cells. V lost 3 bases and J 4 bases, leaving 18 bases between the germline ends. The CDR3 is 16 amino acids. Looked up from germline, CDR1 is SGDLS and CDR2 is YYNGEE. The stimulus was an HIV-1 Gag 15-mer peptide pool, 0.95 to 1 ug/peptide/mL. Sorted nonresponding memory CD4+ T cells were CD40L-negative, CD69-negative, CD45RO-high. This was the immunoSEQ version 4 assay in survey mode. Method: immunoSEQ multiplex PCR; TCRdb's copy keeps in-frame clones and lacks some. The data hold 50,000 to 65,000 clones, with over 60% observed a single time.

The rearrangement links TRBV9 to TRBJ2-3; D is possibly TRBD1 or TRBD2 (5 bases each). Sequenced here: CD4+ T cells sorted from PBMCs after roughly 18-hour stimulation, sampled from a patient who received antiretroviral therapy. This TCR derives from an adult man with HIV who was CMV-seropositive. As DNA, the CDR3 is TGTGCCAGCAGCGCCACCGGGACCAGTGCTCCAGATACGCAGTATTTT. Translating gives CASSATGTSAPDTQYF.